This T cell receptor beta chain was captured in a study of CD4+ T cells in melanoma. Study outcomes and limitations: In melanoma, neoantigen-specific CD4+ T cells reportedly differed in differentiation state. CD8+ T cell, macrophage and B cell function reportedly correlated with neoantigen-specific CD4+ T cells.

TCRdb's copy holds only in-frame clones and misses some; the assay was immunoSEQ multiplex PCR. The sample consists of 140,000 or so clones, about 90% of them appearing once. Germline V lookup: CDR1 MNHNY, CDR2 SVGAGI (reference sequence). The V gene lost 8 bases and the J gene lost 4 bases, with 8 bases spanning the gap. The CDR3 contains 11 residues. A word on this clone: Its cognate antigen is unknown.

The receptor comes from a human donor with melanoma. This chain joins TRBV6-6 and TRBJ1-2; D ambiguous. The CDR3 sequence is CASGIGYGYTF. The CDR3 DNA sequence: TGTGCCAGCGGGATAGGCTATGGCTACACCTTC.